Sequencing of this T cell receptor beta chain was carried out in a study of response to subunit inactivated influenza vaccine. MiXCR, run by TCRdb on the RT-PCR reads, gives a single entry per CDR3 protein. The table lists about 500,000 distinct CDR3 sequences, under 15% of them singletons. Germline V CDR1 and CDR2: MNHEY, SVGAGI. The V gene lost 4 bases and the J gene lost 7 bases, with 15 bases spanning the gap. The CDR3 is 14 residues long. This clonotype appeared a few times. The chain combines TRBV6-5 with TRBJ2-3; D is tentatively TRBD1 or TRBD2 (5 bases each). The sequence was obtained from a man aged 50-60 years who received an inactivated influenza vaccine. Sample: PBMCs from blood, taken 40 to 50 days after vaccination. CDR3 protein: CASSSGTQGNTQYF. The CDR3 DNA is TGTGCCAGCAGTTCCGGGACGCAAGGAAATACGCAGTATTTT.